This T cell receptor (beta chain) was identified in a study of tumor-infiltrating lymphocytes in primary liver carcinoma (dated by TCRdb to about 2017). Regarding the complete study: Hepatocellular carcinoma (four) or combined HCC and intrahepatic cholangiocarcinoma (one) was present in the five patients, who were three men and two women aged 30 to 69 years. TCRbeta repertoire sequencing, expression microarrays and whole-exome sequencing were combined in the study across five regions of each liver tumor, with adjacent normal tissue and blood also included. To link TCRbeta repertoire diversity to the local molecular phenotype, the approximately 24 tumor region samples were profiled with Agilent mRNA microarrays. Each sample produced about 3.65 to 7.5 million productive TCRbeta reads, and read depth showed no significant difference between tissue types. Repertoires from technical replicates were highly reproducible, with mean shared-clone rates around 0.89 and correlation coefficients above 0.95. The tumors of the five patients were staged as T1-T3 N0M0, with maximum diameters ranging from 4.2 to 10 cm. A total of 35 specimens from 5 patients, comprising approximately 25 tumor regions, 5 adjacent noncancerous liver tissues and 5 peripheral blood samples, were covered by TCRbeta repertoire sequencing. Here is what the overall study found, with its caveats: With just a few patients in the study, the authors point out that the findings should be validated in a larger study. Repertoire overlap was found to be higher between tumor regions (mean approximately 36%) than between tumor-adjacent (roughly 17%) or tumor-blood (14%) pairs, consistent with antigen-driven expansion. Compared with blood, tumors had a significantly larger share of the repertoire taken up by the top 250 clones (p = 0.039). Only the TCR beta chain was sequenced, which likely underestimates true repertoire diversity because unpaired alpha chains were not captured. Bulk unsorted samples precluded comparing CD4+ and CD8+ T cell repertoires. Just about 7-25% of top clones turned up in all five regions of a tumor, which suggests spatial heterogeneity among tumor-infiltrating T cells.

In the case of this clonotype: What antigen it recognizes has not been identified. This may stem from a read error, because a much larger clone lies one nucleotide away.

Using a constant-region primer and ProtoScript II reverse transcriptase, TCRbeta-specific cDNA was reverse-transcribed from 500 ng total RNA. TCRbeta libraries were built with three nested multiplex PCR rounds, a slightly modified ARM-PCR procedure. Each of the first two PCR rounds ran for around 10 cycles using multiplex TRBV1-TRBV30 forward primers together with a Cbeta reverse primer. Sample barcodes and Illumina adapters were added in a final 25-cycle PCR with Deep VentR polymerase. Amplicons of 200-500 bp were gel-purified with a QIAquick gel extraction kit before sequencing. An Illumina HiSeq 2500 was used to sequence the TCRbeta amplicons, generating 250-bp paired-end reads. As for how the authors treated the data: Quality trimming of reads was performed with Trimmomatic v0.33, and paired reads were merged with FLASH v1.2.11 so that full CDR3 sequences could be recovered. MiGEC v1.2.1b assigned V, D and J germline segments to the rearranged TCRbeta sequences. Clonotype statistics and Shannon-Wiener diversity indices were calculated with VDJtools v1.0.0. Except for diversity analysis, only each sample's 250 most abundant clonotypes were used in subsequent analyses to reduce sampling bias. The public reads were quality trimmed at Q25 with fastp and then assembled into clones with MiXCR by TCRdb, keeping productive beta chains. Here each entry gathers all rows of one CDR3 protein and keeps the most common genes and DNA. V and J calls and clone size were set by TCRdb, not the authors. Across this sample there are roughly 32,000 distinct CDR3 sequences, with around 71% seen only once. The ten largest clonotypes hold 25% to 40% of the sample.

Total RNA and DNA were co-extracted without cell sorting from approximately 20-30 mg of bulk tissue using the AllPrep DNA/RNA mini kit. Surgical resection was performed in China between November 2015 and early 2016 on four or five patients with histopathologically diagnosed primary liver carcinoma. Patients had chronic HBV infection and were treatment-naive at sampling. Each tumor was sampled at five spatially separated regions: the superior, inferior, left-lateral and right-lateral poles and the tumor centre. More than 85% viable tumor cells were found by histology in every tumor sample. Fresh tumor and adjacent tissue pieces were bisected; one half was stored in RNAlater at -80°C, the other sent for histology. The cysteine opens and the phenylalanine closes a CDR3 of 13 amino acids. Only the CDR3 DNA is retained, 39 bases long and in frame from the first base. Germline trimming: 7 bases from V, 6 bases from J; junction bases outside gene matches: 11. The germline V gene (reference sequence) sets CDR1 to DFQATT and CDR2 to SNEGSKA.

This TCR derives from a woman between 25 and 40 years old with primary liver carcinoma and hepatitis B virus infection. This chain is built from TRBV20-1 and TRBJ1-2; TRBD1 lines up with 7 middle nucleotides. Sequenced: liver tumor tissue from sampling region 3. This specimen's cell subset or site label, interpreted: tumor region T3, left-lateral pole. This receptor carries the CDR3 CSVTSGQVDGYTF. The nucleotide sequence reads TGCAGTGTCACATCAGGACAGGTAGATGGCTACACCTTC.